The clone carrying this T cell receptor beta chain was recorded a few times. This sample is part of a study of blood T cells in healthy people across ages. For the second PCR, which ran for 7 to 11 cycles, a sample-barcoded 5' primer and a J-beta primer mix were used. TCRdb reanalysed the 5' RACE reads using MiXCR and keeps one entry per CDR3 protein. The sample carries about 580,000 distinct CDR3 sequences, roughly 43% recorded once. Germline CDR1 is SGHTA and CDR2 is FQGNSA. J lost 0 bases, V lost 4 bases, and 6 bases had no gene match. The CDR3 length is 16 residues. The clonotype originates from a man of 80 years or more in good health. The sequencing sample was made of blood. V and J are TRBV7-2 and TRBJ2-1; TRBD2 agrees at 7 bases. CDR3 amino acids: CASSSFWGGSYNEQFF. The DNA of the CDR3 is TGTGCCAGCAGCTCCTTTTGGGGGGGCTCCTACAATGAGCAGTTCTTC.